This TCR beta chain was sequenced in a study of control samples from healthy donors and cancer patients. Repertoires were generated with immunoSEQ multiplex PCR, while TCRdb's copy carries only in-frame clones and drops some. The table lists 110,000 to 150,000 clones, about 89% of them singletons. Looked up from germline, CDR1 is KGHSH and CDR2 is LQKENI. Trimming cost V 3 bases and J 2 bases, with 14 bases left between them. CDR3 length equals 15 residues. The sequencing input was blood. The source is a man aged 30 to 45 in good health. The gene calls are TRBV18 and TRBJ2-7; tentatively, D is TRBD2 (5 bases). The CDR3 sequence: CASSPRGDPPYEQYF. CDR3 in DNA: TGTGCCAGCTCACCCCGGGGTGACCCCCCCTACGAGCAGTACTTC.